The sequence of this T cell receptor beta chain was determined in a study of technical replicates of blood from a handful of donors. This clone showed up just a few times. There are 15 residues in the CDR3. V was pared by 6 bases and J by 8 bases, with 8 bases of the junction left unmatched. The germline V gene has CDR1 MNHEY and CDR2 SVGAGI. Only in-frame clones appear in the TCRdb table, and some are missing; sequencing was by immunoSEQ multiplex PCR. The sample holds around 69,000 clones, approximately 84% seen once. This chain uses TRBV6-5 with TRBJ1-6; 9 positions match TRBD1. Sequencing was carried out using PBMCs. The clonotype originates from a human donor in good health. Some clones in this sample may be carry-over from other donors' samples. The DNA of the CDR3 is TGTGCCAGCAGCTTTGGACAGGGGAGGGATTCACCCCTCCACTTT. Translating it yields CASSFGQGRDSPLHF.